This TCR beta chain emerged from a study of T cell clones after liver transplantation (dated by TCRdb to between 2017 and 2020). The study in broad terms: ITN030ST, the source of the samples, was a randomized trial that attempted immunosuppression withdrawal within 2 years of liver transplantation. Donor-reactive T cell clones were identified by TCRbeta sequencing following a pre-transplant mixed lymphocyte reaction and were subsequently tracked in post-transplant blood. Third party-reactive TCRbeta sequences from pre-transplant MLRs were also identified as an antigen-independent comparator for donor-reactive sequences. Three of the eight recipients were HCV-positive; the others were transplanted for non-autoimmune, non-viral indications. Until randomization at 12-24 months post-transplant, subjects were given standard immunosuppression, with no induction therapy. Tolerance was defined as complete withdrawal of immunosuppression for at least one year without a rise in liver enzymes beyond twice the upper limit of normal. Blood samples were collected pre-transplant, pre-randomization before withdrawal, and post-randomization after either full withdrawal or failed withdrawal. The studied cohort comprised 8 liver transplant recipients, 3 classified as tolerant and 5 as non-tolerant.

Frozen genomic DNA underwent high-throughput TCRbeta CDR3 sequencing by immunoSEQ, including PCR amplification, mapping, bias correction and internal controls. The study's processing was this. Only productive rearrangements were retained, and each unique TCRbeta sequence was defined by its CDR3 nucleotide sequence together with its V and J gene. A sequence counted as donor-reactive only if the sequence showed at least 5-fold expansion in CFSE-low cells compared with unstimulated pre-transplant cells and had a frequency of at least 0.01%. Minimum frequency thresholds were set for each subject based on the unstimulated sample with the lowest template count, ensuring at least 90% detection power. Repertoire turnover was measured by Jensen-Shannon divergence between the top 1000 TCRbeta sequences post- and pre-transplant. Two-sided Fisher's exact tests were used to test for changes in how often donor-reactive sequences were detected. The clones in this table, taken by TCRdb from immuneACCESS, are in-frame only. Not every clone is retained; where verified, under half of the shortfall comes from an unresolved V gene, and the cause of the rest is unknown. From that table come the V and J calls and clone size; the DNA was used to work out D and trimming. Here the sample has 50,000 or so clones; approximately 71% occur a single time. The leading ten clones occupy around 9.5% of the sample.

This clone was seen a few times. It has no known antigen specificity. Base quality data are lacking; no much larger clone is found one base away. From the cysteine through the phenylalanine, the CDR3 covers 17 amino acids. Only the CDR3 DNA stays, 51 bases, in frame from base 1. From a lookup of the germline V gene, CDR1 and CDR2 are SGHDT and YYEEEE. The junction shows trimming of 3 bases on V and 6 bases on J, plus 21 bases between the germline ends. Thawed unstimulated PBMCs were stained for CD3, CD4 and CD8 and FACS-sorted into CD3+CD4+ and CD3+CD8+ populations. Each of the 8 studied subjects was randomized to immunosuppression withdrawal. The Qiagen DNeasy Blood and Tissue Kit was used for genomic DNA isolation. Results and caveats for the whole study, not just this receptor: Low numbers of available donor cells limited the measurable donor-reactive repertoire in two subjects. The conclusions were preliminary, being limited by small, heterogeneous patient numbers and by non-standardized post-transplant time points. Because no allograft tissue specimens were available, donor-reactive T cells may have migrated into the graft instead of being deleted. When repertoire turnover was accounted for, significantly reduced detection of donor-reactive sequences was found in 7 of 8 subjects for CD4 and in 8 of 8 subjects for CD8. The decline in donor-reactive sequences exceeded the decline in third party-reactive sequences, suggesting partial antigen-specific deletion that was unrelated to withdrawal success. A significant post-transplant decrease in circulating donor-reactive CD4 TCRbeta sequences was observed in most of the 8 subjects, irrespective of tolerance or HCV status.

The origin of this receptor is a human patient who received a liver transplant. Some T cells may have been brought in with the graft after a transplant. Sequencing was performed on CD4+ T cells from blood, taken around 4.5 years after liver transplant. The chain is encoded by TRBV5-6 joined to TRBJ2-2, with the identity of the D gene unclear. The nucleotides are TGTGCCAGCAGCTCGCCCGACATTTTTCTTTATCCCGGGGAGCTGTTTTTT. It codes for CASSSPDIFLYPGELFF.